The count of the clone carrying this TCR beta chain is one. Its antigen is unidentified. Time point reported: week 23, last vaccination. Each dose delivered 300 ug of mutant IDH1 20-mer peptide subcutaneously with imiquimod. Profiled with immunoSEQ multiplex PCR; TCRdb holds only in-frame clones, not every one. The repertoire holds 60,000 or so clones, with roughly 81% as singletons. This record belongs to a study of a mutant IDH1 vaccine in newly diagnosed glioma. The CDR3 consists of 12 residues. Germline V gene data show CDR1 as SGHRS and CDR2 as YFSETQ. The V and J ends lost 4 bases and 2 bases respectively, with 5 bases between them.

The receptor comes from a man in his thirties or forties with glioma. The material sequenced was PBMCs, taken from a glioma patient whose treatment included an IDH1 peptide vaccine. V and J are TRBV5-1 and TRBJ2-3; D unclear. The CDR3 sequence is CASSPTTDTQYF. The DNA for the CDR3 is TGCGCCAGCAGCCCCACCACAGATACGCAGTATTTT.